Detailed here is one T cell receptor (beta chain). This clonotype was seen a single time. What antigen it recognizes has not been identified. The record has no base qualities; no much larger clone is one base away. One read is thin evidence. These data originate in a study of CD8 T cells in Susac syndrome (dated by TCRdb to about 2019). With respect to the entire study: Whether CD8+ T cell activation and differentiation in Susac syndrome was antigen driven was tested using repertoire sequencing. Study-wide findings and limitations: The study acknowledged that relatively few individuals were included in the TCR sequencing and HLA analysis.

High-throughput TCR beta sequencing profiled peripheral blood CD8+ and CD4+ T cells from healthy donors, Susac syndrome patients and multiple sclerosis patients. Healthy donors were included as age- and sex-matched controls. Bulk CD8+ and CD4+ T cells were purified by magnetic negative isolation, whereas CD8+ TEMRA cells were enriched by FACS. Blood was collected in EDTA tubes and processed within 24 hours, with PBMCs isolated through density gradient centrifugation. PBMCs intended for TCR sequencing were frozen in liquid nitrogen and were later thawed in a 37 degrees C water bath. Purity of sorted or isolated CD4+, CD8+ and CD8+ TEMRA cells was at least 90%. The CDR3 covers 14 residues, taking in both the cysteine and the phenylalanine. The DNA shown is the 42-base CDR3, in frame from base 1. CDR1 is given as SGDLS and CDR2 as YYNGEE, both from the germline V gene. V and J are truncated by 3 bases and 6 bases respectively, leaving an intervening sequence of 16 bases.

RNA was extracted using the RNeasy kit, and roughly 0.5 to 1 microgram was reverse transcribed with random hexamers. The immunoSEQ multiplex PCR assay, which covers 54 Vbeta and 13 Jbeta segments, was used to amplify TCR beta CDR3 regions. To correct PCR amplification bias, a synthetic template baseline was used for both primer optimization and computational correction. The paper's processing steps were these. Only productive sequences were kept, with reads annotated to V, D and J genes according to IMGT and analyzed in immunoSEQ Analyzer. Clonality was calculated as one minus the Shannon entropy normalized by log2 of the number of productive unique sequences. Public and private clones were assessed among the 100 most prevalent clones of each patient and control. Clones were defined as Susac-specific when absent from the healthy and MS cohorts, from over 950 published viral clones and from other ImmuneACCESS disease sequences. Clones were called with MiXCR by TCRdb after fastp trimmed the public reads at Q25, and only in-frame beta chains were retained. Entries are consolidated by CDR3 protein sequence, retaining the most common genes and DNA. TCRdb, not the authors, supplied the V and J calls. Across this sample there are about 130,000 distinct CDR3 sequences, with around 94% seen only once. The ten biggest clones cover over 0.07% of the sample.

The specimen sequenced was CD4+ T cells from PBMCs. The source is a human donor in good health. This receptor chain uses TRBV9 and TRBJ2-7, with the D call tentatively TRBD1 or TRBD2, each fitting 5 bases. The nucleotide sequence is TGTGCCAGCAGCGGGGATACCCTGGGGGTCGAGCAGTACTTC. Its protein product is CASSGDTLGVEQYF.